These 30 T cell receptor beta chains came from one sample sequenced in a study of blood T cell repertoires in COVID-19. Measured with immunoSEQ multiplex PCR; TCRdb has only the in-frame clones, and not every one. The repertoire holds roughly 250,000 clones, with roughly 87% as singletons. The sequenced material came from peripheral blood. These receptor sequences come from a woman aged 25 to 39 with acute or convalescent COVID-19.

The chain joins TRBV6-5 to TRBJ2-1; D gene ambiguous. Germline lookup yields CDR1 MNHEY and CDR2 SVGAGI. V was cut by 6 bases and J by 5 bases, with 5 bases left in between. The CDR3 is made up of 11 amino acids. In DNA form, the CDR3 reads TGTGCCAGCAGCAGAAACAATGAGCAGTTCTTC. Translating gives CASSRNNEQFF.

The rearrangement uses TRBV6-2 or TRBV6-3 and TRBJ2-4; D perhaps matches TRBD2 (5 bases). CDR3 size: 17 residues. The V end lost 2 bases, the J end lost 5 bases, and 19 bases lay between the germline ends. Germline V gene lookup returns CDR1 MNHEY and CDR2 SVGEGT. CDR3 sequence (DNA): TGTGCCAGCAGTTACGGTCGAGGGAGTAGAGCGGAAAACATTCAGTACTTC. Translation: CASSYGRGSRAENIQYF.

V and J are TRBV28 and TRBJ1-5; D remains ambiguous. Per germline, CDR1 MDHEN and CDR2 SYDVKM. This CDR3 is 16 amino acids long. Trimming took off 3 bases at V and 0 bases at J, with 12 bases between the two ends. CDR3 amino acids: CASSFLPGNSNQPQHF. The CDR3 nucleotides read TGTGCCAGCAGTTTCCTCCCGGGTAATAGCAATCAGCCCCAGCATTTT.

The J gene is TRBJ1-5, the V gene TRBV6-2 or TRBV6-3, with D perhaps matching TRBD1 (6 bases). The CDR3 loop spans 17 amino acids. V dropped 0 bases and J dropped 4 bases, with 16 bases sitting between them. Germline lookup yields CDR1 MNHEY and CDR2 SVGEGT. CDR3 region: CASSYSLLDSDNQPQHF. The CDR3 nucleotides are TGTGCCAGCAGTTACTCACTCCTGGACAGCGATAATCAGCCCCAGCATTTT.

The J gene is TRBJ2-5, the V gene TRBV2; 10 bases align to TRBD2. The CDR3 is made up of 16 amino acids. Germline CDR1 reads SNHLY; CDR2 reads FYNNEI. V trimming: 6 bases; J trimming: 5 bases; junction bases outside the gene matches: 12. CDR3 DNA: TGTGCCAGCAGGGTCCAACCTAGCGGGAGCCGGGAGACCCAGTACTTC. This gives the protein CASRVQPSGSRETQYF.

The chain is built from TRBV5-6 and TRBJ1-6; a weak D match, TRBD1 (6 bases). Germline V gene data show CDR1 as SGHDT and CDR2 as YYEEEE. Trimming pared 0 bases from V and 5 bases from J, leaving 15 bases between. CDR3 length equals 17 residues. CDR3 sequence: CASSLVRTGRHNSPLHF. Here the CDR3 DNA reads TGTGCCAGCAGCTTGGTTCGCACAGGGCGGCATAATTCACCCCTCCACTTT.

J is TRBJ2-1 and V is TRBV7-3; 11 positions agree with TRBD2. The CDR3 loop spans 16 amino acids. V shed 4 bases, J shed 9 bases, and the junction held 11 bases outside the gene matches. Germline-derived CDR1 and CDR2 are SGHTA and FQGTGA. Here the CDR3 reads CASSSWTSGPIGEQFF. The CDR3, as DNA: TGTGCCAGCAGCTCGTGGACTAGCGGGCCGATCGGTGAGCAGTTCTTC.

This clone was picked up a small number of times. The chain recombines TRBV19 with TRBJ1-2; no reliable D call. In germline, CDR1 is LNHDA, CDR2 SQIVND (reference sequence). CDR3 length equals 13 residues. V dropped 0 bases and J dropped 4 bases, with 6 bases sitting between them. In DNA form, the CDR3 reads TGTGCCAGTAGTATAGATGAGGGCTATGGCTACACCTTC. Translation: CASSIDEGYGYTF.

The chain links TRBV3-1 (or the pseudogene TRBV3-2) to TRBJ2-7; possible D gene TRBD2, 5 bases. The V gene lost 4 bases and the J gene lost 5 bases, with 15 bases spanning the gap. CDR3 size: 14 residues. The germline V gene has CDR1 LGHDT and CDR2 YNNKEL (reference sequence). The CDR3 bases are TGTGCCAGCAGCCGATCCATACTAGGTGACGAGCAGTACTTC. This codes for CASSRSILGDEQYF.

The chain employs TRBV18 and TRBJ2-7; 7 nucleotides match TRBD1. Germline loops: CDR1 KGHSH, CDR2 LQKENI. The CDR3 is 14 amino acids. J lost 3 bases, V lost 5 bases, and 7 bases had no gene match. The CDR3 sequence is CASSSGQQHYEQYF. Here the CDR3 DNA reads TGTGCCAGCTCATCGGGACAGCAACACTACGAGCAGTACTTC. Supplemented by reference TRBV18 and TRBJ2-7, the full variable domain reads NAGVMQNPRHLVRRRGQEARLRCSPMKGHSHVYWYRQLPEEGLKFMVYLQKENIIDESGMPKERFSAEFPKEGPSILRIQQVVRGDSAAYFCASSSGQQHYEQYFGPGTRLTVT.

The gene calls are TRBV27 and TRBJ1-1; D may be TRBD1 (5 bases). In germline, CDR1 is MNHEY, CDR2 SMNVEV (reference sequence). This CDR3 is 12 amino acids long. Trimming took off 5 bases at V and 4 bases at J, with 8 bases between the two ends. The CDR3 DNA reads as TGTGCCAGCAGTAACCAGGGCACTGAAGCTTTCTTT. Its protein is CASSNQGTEAFF.

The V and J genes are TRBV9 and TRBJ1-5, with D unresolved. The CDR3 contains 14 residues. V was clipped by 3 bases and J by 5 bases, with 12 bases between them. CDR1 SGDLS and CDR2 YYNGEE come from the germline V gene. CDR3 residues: CASSGGVSDQPQHF. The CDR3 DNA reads TGTGCCAGCAGCGGAGGTGTTTCTGATCAGCCCCAGCATTTT.

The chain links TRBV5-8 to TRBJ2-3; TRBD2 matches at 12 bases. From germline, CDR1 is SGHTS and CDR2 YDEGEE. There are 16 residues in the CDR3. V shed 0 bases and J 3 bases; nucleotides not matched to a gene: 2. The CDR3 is CASSLGLAGVTDTQYF. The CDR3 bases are TGTGCCAGCAGCTTGGGACTAGCGGGAGTGACAGATACGCAGTATTTT.

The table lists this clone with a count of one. Here the CDR3 reads CASRGTGLNQPQHF. DNA for the CDR3: TGTGCCAGCAGGGGGACAGGGTTGAACCAGCCCCAGCATTTT. This rearrangement joins TRBV6-5 to TRBJ1-5; 9 nucleotides line up with TRBD1. This CDR3 has 14 amino acids. Germline CDR1 and CDR2: MNHEY and SVGAGI. V shed 6 bases, J shed 7 bases, and the junction held 7 bases outside the gene matches.

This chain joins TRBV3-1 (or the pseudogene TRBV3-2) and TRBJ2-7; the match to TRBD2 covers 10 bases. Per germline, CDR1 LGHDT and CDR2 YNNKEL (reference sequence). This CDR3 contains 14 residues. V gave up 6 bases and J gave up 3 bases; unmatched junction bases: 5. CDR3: CASSRTSGYYEQYF. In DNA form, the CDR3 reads TGTGCCAGCAGTCGGACTAGCGGATACTACGAGCAGTACTTC.

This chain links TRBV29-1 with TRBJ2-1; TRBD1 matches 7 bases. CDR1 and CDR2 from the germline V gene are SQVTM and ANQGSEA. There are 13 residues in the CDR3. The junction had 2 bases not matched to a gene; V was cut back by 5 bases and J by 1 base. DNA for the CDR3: TGCAGCGTTAGACAGGGATCCTACAATGAGCAGTTCTTC. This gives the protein CSVRQGSYNEQFF.

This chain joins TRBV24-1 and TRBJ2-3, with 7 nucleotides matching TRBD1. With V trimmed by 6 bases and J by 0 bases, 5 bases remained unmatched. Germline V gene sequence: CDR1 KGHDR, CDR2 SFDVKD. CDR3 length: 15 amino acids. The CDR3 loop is CATSPNRGSTDTQYF. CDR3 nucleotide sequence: TGTGCCACCAGTCCAAACAGGGGAAGCACAGATACGCAGTATTTT.

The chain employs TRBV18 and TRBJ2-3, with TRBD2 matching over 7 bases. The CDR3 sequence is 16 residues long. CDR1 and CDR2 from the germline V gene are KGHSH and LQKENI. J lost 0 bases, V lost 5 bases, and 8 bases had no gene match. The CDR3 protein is CASSATSSLSTDTQYF. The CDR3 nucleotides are TGTGCCAGCTCAGCGACTAGCAGCCTTAGCACAGATACGCAGTATTTT.

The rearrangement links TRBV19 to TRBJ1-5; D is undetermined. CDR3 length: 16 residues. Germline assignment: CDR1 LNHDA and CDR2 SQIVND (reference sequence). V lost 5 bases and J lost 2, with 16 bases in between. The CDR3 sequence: CASSSRTVRGNQPQHF. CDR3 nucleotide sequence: TGTGCCAGTAGTTCCAGGACTGTTCGGGGCAATCAGCCCCAGCATTTT.

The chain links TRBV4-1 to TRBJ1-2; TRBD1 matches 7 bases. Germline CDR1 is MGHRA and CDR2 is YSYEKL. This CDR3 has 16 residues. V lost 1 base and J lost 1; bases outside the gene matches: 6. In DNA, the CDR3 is TGCGCCAGCAGCCAAGCCCGACAGGGACTTAACTATGGCTACACCTTC. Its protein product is CASSQARQGLNYGYTF.

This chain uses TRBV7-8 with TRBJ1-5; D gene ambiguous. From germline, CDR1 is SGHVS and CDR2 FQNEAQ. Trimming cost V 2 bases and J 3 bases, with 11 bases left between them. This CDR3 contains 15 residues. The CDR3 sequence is CASSLNEHFNQPQHF. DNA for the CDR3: TGTGCCAGCAGCTTAAACGAACATTTCAATCAGCCCCAGCATTTT.

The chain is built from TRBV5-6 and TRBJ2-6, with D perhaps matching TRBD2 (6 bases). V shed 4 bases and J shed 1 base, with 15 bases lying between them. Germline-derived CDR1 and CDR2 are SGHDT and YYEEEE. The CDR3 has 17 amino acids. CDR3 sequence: CASSHFASGSGANVLTF. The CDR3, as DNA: TGTGCCAGCAGCCACTTTGCGAGCGGGTCTGGGGCCAACGTCCTGACTTTC.

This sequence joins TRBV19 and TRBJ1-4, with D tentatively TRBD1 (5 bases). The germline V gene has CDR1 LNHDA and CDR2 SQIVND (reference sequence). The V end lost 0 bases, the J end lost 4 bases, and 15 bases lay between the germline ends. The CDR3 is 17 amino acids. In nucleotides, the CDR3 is TGTGCCAGTAGTATAGATAGGAGGGGCGGGTTTAATGAAAAACTGTTTTTT. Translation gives CASSIDRRGGFNEKLFF.

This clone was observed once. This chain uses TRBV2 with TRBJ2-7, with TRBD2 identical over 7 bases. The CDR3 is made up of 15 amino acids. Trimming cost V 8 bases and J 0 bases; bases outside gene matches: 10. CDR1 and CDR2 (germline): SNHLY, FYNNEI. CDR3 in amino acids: CASRPAASGSYEQYF. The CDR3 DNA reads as TGTGCCAGCCGACCGGCGGCTAGCGGCTCCTACGAGCAGTACTTC.

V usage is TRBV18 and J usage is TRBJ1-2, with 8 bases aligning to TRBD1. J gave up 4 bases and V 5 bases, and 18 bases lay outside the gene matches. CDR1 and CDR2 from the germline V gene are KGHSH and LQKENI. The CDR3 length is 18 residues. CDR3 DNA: TGTGCCAGCTCAGTGCAGGGGGCCTTGAACTATCTAGGCTATGGCTACACCTTC. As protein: CASSVQGALNYLGYGYTF.

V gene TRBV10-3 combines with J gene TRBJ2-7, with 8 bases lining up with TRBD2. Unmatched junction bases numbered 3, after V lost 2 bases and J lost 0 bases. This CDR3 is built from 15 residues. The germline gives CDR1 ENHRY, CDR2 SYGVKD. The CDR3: CAISETSGSSYEQYF. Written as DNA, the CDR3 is TGTGCCATCAGTGAGACTAGCGGTAGCTCCTACGAGCAGTACTTC.

CDR3 loop: CATSNRGEDGYTF. DNA for the CDR3: TGTGCCACCAGCAACCGGGGGGAGGATGGCTACACCTTC. The V gene is TRBV15, the J gene TRBJ1-2, with D tentatively TRBD1 (5 bases). Trimming removed 4 bases from V and 6 bases from J, with 12 bases in between. The CDR3 spans 13 residues. Germline CDR1 is LNHNV and CDR2 is YYDKDF (reference sequence). Full variable domain (outside the CDR3, taken from reference TRBV15 and TRBJ1-2): DAMVIQNPRYQVTQFGKPVTLSCSQTLNHNVMYWYQQKSSQAPKLLFHYYDKDFNNEADTPDNFQSRRPNTSFCFLDIRSPGLGDTAMYLCATSNRGEDGYTFGSGTRLTVV.

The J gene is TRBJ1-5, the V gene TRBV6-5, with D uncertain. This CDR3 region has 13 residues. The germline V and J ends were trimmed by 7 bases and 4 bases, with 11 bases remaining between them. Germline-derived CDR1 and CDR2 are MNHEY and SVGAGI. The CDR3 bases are TGTGCCAGCACCCCCCCGAGGAATCAGCCCCAGCATTTT. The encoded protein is CASTPPRNQPQHF.

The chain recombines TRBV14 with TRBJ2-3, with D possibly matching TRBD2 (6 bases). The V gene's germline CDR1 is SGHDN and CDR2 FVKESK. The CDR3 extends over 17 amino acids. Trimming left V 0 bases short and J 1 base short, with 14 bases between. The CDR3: CASSQDAWSGGTDTQYF. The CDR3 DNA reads TGTGCCAGCAGCCAAGATGCTTGGTCGGGGGGCACAGATACGCAGTATTTT.

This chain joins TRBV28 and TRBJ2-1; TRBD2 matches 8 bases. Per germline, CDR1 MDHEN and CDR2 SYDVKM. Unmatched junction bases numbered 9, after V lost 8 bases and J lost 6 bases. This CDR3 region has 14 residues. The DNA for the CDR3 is TGTGCCAGCGGAGGGATCGGGACTAGCAATGAGCAGTTCTTC. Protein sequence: CASGGIGTSNEQFF.